Presented here are 26 T cell receptor beta chains from one specimen sequenced in a study of regulatory T cells in long-lasting Graves disease. Sample time point: newly diagnosed GD, antithyroid drugs for less than 3 months. PBMCs provided the RNA from which the TCR library was made. Researchers made TCR beta libraries by using iRepertoire HTBI primers and running Arm-PCR on CDR3 regions. From the multiplex PCR reads, TCRdb called clonotypes with MiXCR, one entry per CDR3 protein. The table records about 420,000 distinct CDR3 sequences, roughly 15% of them present only once. A further study also used this sample, focusing on T cells in Graves' hyperthyroidism and ophthalmopathy.

The sample here was peripheral blood mononuclear cells (PBMCs), taken at new diagnosis, from a patient treated with antithyroid drugs. These TCRs come from a woman in her late teens or twenties with Graves disease.

The CDR3 DNA reads as TGTGCCAGCAGTTACCGAACCGGGACAGGGTTCTACGAGCAGTACTTC. Its translation is CASSYRTGTGFYEQYF. This chain joins TRBV6-9 and TRBJ2-7, with 9 bases fitting TRBD1. In germline, CDR1 is MNHGY, CDR2 SVAAGI. CDR3 length equals 16 residues. After removal of 3 bases from V and 3 bases from J, the junction contained 9 bases not matched to a gene.

The CDR3 DNA sequence: TGTGCCAGCAGGGGACTAGAATACAATGAGCAGTTCTTC. Its protein product is CASRGLEYNEQFF. The chain couples TRBV12-3 or TRBV12-4 to TRBJ2-1, with 8 positions matching TRBD2. The CDR3 sequence is 13 residues long. V lost 6 bases and J lost 4; bases outside the gene matches: 2.

In this sample, this clonotype turned up many times. The chain has TRBV7-9 and TRBJ2-5, with TRBD2 matching 13 bases. Per the germline V gene, CDR1 is SEHNR and CDR2 is FQNEAQ (reference sequence). This CDR3 is 17 amino acids long. After removal of 5 bases from V and 5 bases from J, the junction contained 11 bases not matched to a gene. The CDR3 nucleotides read TGTGCCAGCAGCCTGACAGGACTAGCGGGAGACAGGGAGACCCAGTACTTC. This translates into CASSLTGLAGDRETQYF.

Ten or more counts support this clonotype. V gene TRBV20-1 combines with J gene TRBJ1-5; D gene unclear. V was clipped by 0 bases and J by 7 bases, with 13 bases between them. This CDR3 comprises 14 residues. Germline values: CDR1 DFQATT, CDR2 SNEGSKA (reference sequence). The CDR3 bases are TGCAGTGCTAGAGATTGGGAGGGAAGGCAGCCCCAGCATTTT. Its translation: CSARDWEGRQPQHF.

This clonotype was found many times. The chain recombines TRBV30 with TRBJ2-1; D possibly uses TRBD1 or TRBD2 (5 bases each). CDR3 size: 14 residues. Germline V gene lookup returns CDR1 GTSNPN and CDR2 SVGIG (reference sequence). The V end lost 3 bases, the J end lost 0 bases, and 9 bases lay between the germline ends. CDR3 sequence reads: CAWRRGFSYNEQFF. In DNA, the CDR3 is TGTGCCTGGAGACGGGGCTTCTCCTACAATGAGCAGTTCTTC.

This rearrangement joins TRBV3-1 to TRBJ1-1; D unresolved. Trimming took 4 bases from V and 1 from J, leaving 13 bases between them. The CDR3 has 15 residues. Per the germline V gene, CDR1 is LGHDT and CDR2 is YNNKEL (reference sequence). CDR3 in amino acids: CASSPSETENTEAFF. DNA for the CDR3: TGTGCCAGCAGCCCCTCGGAAACGGAGAACACTGAAGCTTTCTTT.

The chain has TRBV12-3 or TRBV12-4 and TRBJ2-3; 7 bases are a match to TRBD2. Unmatched junction bases numbered 3, after V lost 5 bases and J lost 1 base. This CDR3 region has 14 residues. Here the CDR3 reads CASSRRECTDTQYF. The CDR3 region has the DNA TGTGCCAGCAGTCGGCGGGAGTGCACAGATACGCAGTATTTT.

In its sample, this clonotype was seen many times. V is TRBV28 and J is TRBJ2-7, with D unresolved. V shed 7 bases and J shed 1 base, with 14 bases lying between them. The CDR3 consists of 14 residues. Germline V gene sequence: CDR1 MDHEN, CDR2 SYDVKM. In DNA, the CDR3 is TGTGCCAGCAAGTGGCAACCGACTTCCTACGAGCAGTACTTC. Translation: CASKWQPTSYEQYF.

This clonotype has more than one count but fewer than ten. The rearrangement links TRBV12-3 or TRBV12-4 to TRBJ2-5; D is unclear. This CDR3 spans 12 amino acids. V was trimmed by 7 bases and J by 7 bases, leaving 13 bases between them. The CDR3 here is CASTGKIGTQYF. The CDR3 DNA follows: TGTGCCAGCACGGGCAAAATAGGGACCCAGTACTTC.

A few counts support this clonotype. This chain joins TRBV4-1 and TRBJ2-2, with a possible D match to TRBD1 (7 bases). CDR1 and CDR2 (germline): MGHRA, YSYEKL. This CDR3 contains 15 residues. V dropped 4 bases and J dropped 1 base, with 10 bases sitting between them. Here the CDR3 reads CASSPGGLNTGELFF. CDR3 nucleotide sequence: TGCGCCAGCAGCCCAGGGGGACTGAACACCGGGGAGCTGTTTTTT.

This clonotype was seen at least ten times. The gene calls are TRBV5-1 and TRBJ1-2, with D possibly TRBD1 on 6 matching bases. V was clipped by 0 bases and J by 7 bases, with 10 bases between them. This CDR3 has 13 residues. The V gene's germline CDR1 is SGHRS and CDR2 YFSETQ. The chain's CDR3 is CASSLVQGSGYTF. The CDR3, as DNA: TGCGCCAGCAGCTTGGTACAGGGCAGTGGCTACACCTTC.

This clonotype has at least ten counts. The chain combines TRBV20-1 with TRBJ2-1, with TRBD2 matching 8 bases. Trimming removed 6 bases from V and 4 bases from J; junction bases left unmatched: 14. This CDR3 comprises 16 residues. The germline V gene encodes CDR1 DFQATT and CDR2 SNEGSKA (reference sequence). The CDR3 region is CSASLLGGRFYNEQFF. CDR3 nucleotides: TGCAGTGCCAGTCTGTTGGGCGGGAGGTTTTACAATGAGCAGTTCTTC.

The DNA for the CDR3 is TGTGCCATCAGTGATCGATTTAGTGCCGGGGAGACCCAGTACTTC. The encoded protein is CAISDRFSAGETQYF. V is TRBV10-3 and J is TRBJ2-5; D gene unclear. With 3 bases removed from V and 5 bases from J, the gap between germline ends came to 16 bases. This CDR3 comprises 15 residues. Germline values: CDR1 ENHRY, CDR2 SYGVKD.

Concerning this clonotype: This may be a read error, as it is one base from a much larger clone. The rearrangement joins TRBV5-5 to TRBJ2-1, with 11 bases aligning to TRBD2. J lost 8 bases, V lost 4 bases, and 8 bases had no gene match. Germline V gene sequence: CDR1 SGHKS, CDR2 YYEKEE (reference sequence). The CDR3 is 15 amino acids. This CDR3 is CASSPPWTSGHEQFF. The CDR3 coding sequence is TGTGCCAGCAGCCCACCCTGGACTAGCGGGCATGAGCAGTTCTTC.

This clonotype was seen repeatedly, ten times or more. The rearrangement links TRBV6-1 to TRBJ2-3, with unresolved D. CDR3 length: 13 amino acids. CDR1 and CDR2 from the germline V gene are MNHNS and SASEGT. V was trimmed by 3 bases and J by 0 bases, leaving 4 bases between them. Here the CDR3 reads CASSDWSTDTQYF. The CDR3 DNA sequence: TGTGCCAGCAGTGACTGGAGCACAGATACGCAGTATTTT.

This clonotype was recorded many times. The gene calls are TRBV6-1 and TRBJ2-5, with 11 bases that match TRBD2. V shed 5 bases, J shed 5 bases, and the junction held 7 bases outside the gene matches. In germline, CDR1 is MNHNS, CDR2 SASEGT. CDR3 length: 15 amino acids. The CDR3 reads CASSRLAGSGETQYF. CDR3 DNA sequence: TGTGCCAGCAGTCGACTAGCGGGGTCGGGTGAGACCCAGTACTTC.

The table lists this clonotype with many counts. The chain joins TRBV2 to TRBJ2-3; 9 bases are shared with TRBD2. This CDR3 has 14 amino acids. Looked up from germline, CDR1 is SNHLY and CDR2 is FYNNEI. V lost 6 bases to trimming and J lost 2 bases; unmatched junction nucleotides: 3. The CDR3 loop is CASSRTSDTDTQYF. For the CDR3, the DNA is TGTGCCAGCAGCCGGACTAGCGACACAGATACGCAGTATTTT.

This clonotype was detected many times. This chain uses TRBV29-1 with TRBJ2-3, with no clear D. This CDR3 has 9 residues. Per the germline V gene, CDR1 is SQVTM and CDR2 is ANQGSEA. For the CDR3, the DNA is TGCGGCACATCGGATACGCAGTATTTT. Protein sequence: CGTSDTQYF.

This clonotype was seen many times. The V call is TRBV2, the J call TRBJ2-7, with 7 bases matching TRBD1. This CDR3 contains 14 residues. V was pared by 6 bases and J by 4 bases, with 9 bases of the junction left unmatched. Germline loops: CDR1 SNHLY, CDR2 FYNNEI. The CDR3 here is CASRDRFLKYEQYF. The CDR3 DNA reads as TGTGCCAGCAGGGACAGGTTCCTTAAGTACGAGCAGTACTTC.

The chain combines TRBV10-3 with TRBJ2-5; D may be TRBD1 or TRBD2 (7 bases each). V lost 6 bases and J lost 7, with 15 bases in between. The germline gives CDR1 ENHRY, CDR2 SYGVKD. The CDR3 runs 13 residues. The CDR3 nucleotides are TGTGCCATCAGGAAAACAGGGGAGGGGACCCAGTACTTC. Translating gives CAIRKTGEGTQYF.

A few counts support this clonotype. The J gene is TRBJ2-2, the V gene TRBV2, with 7 bases fitting TRBD2. The CDR3 is 14 amino acids. Germline loops: CDR1 SNHLY, CDR2 FYNNEI. Trimming at V came to 8 bases and at J to 4 bases, leaving 7 bases not matched to a gene. The CDR3 coding sequence is TGTGCCAGCTGGCTAGCGGCTACCACCGGGGAGCTGTTTTTT. This translates into CASWLAATTGELFF.

This clonotype was seen only a few times. CDR3 region: CASSLGGTSGSGEQFF. CDR3 DNA sequence: TGTGCCAGCAGCTTAGGAGGGACTAGCGGGAGTGGTGAGCAGTTCTTC. The chain joins TRBV7-2 to TRBJ2-1; 14 positions match TRBD2. Germline lookup yields CDR1 SGHTA and CDR2 FQGNSA. The CDR3 covers 16 residues. The junction had 5 bases not matched to a gene; V was cut back by 1 base and J by 9 bases.

This clonotype was found a few times. This sequence joins TRBV19 and TRBJ1-1; possible D gene TRBD1, 5 bases. Looked up from germline, CDR1 is LNHDA and CDR2 is SQIVND (reference sequence). The CDR3 contains 16 residues. Trimming pared 6 bases from V and 4 bases from J, leaving 21 bases between. The CDR3 loop reads CASRRPAGRGSTEAFF. Here the CDR3 DNA reads TGTGCCAGTAGACGTCCCGCGGGACGGGGCAGCACTGAAGCTTTCTTT.

This clonotype has ten or more counts. The rearrangement uses TRBV28 and TRBJ2-3; 11 positions agree with TRBD2. The CDR3 covers 16 residues. Germline lookup yields CDR1 MDHEN and CDR2 SYDVKM. The V gene end was trimmed by 6 bases and the J gene end by 1 base; junction bases not matched to a gene: 6. The DNA for the CDR3 is TGTGCCAGCAGAACCGGGACTAGCGGTCGCACAGATACGCAGTATTTT. This encodes CASRTGTSGRTDTQYF.

In this sample, this clonotype turned up many times. The chain recombines TRBV5-4 with TRBJ2-2; 7 bases line up with TRBD1. Germline-derived CDR1 and CDR2 are SGHNT and YYREEE (reference sequence). The CDR3 has 15 amino acids. J was trimmed by 0 bases and V by 5 bases; bases with no gene match: 4. In DNA form, the CDR3 reads TGTGCCAGCAGAACCGGGACAGCGAACACCGGGGAGCTGTTTTTT. Protein product: CASRTGTANTGELFF.

The V and J genes are TRBV9 and TRBJ2-1; D is uncertain. This CDR3 spans 15 amino acids. Germline V CDR1 and CDR2: SGDLS, YYNGEE. Between the trimmed V and J ends, which lost 0 bases and 9 bases, there was a span of 16 bases. The CDR3 coding sequence is TGTGCCAGCAGCGTAGGTGGCTCCCGAGTGGGTGAGCAGTTCTTC. Encoded protein: CASSVGGSRVGEQFF. The full variable domain, completed using reference TRBV9 and TRBJ2-1, is DSGVTQTPKHLITATGQRVTLRCSPRSGDLSVYWYQQSLDQGLQFLIQYYNGEERAKGNILERFSAQQFPDLHSELNLSSLELGDSALYFCASSVGGSRVGEQFFGPGTRLTVL.